The source of this TCR beta chain is a study of cytomegalovirus exposure and HLA in healthy donors. Study-wide results and caveats: Sequencing likely produced, as an artifact, a cluster of highly shared sequence variants. CMV serostatus stood as the only immune exposure information on hand. Reports credit the classifier with highly specific, highly sensitive diagnosis of cytomegalovirus status.

The V gene's germline CDR1 is LGHNA and CDR2 YNFKEQ. The CDR3 is made up of 14 amino acids. The V gene lost 0 bases and the J gene lost 3 bases, with 6 bases spanning the gap. PCR employed 60 Vbeta and 13 Jbeta primers. Libraries were prepared by immunoSEQ multiplex PCR; TCRdb keeps only in-frame clonotypes and omits some of them. The sample lists about 160,000 clones; roughly 85% were seen once. This clone is a singleton in its sample. Its antigen is still unknown. The CDR3 carries no conserved terminal phenylalanine or tryptophan, so it likely arises from a read error. This clonotype was sampled from a man between 35 and 55 years old in good health and CMV-seronegative. The rearrangement uses TRBV4-2 and TRBJ1-5; TRBD1 is a possible D gene (5 bases). Sequenced input: PBMCs. The DNA of the CDR3 is TGTGCCAGCAGCCAAGAGACAGCCAATCAGCCCCAGCATCTT. It translates to CASSQETANQPQHL.